A single sample is the source of the 22 T cell receptor beta chains below, sequenced in a study of T cell responses to AZD1222 COVID-19 vaccine (dated by TCRdb to the early 2020s). The sample's time point, from its label and the paper: baseline before first vaccination. The receptor library was made with the immunoSEQ multiplex PCR assay. TCRdb mirrors the immuneACCESS table, restricted to in-frame sequences. Some clones are absent from its copies; in checked studies, under half trace to an unresolved V gene, and the reason for the others is unknown. Within this sample are 90,000 to 150,000 clones, with about 87% of them counted one time only. The ten largest clonotypes hold 7% to 8.5% of the sample. This specimen was peripheral blood, taken on day 0 of AZD1222 vaccination. All receptors come from an adult in good health.

The J gene is TRBJ1-4, the V gene TRBV9; D is unresolved. V lost 4 bases and J 4 bases, leaving 8 bases between the germline ends. Germline assignment: CDR1 SGDLS and CDR2 YYNGEE. This CDR3 contains 13 residues. CDR3 region: CASSSTSNEKLFF. The DNA for the CDR3 is TGTGCCAGCAGCTCGACAAGTAATGAAAAACTGTTTTTT.

The rearrangement joins TRBV11-2 to TRBJ1-2; D unclear. Trimming took 5 bases from V and 10 from J, leaving 20 bases between them. The CDR3 runs to 14 residues. Germline assignment: CDR1 SGHAT and CDR2 FQNNGV. In DNA, the CDR3 is TGTGCCAGCAGCCCTAGAGACTTCGACAAGTCCTACACCTTC. Translated: CASSPRDFDKSYTF. Drawing the rest from reference TRBV11-2 and TRBJ1-2, the complete variable domain is EAGVAQSPRYKIIEKRQSVAFWCNPISGHATLYWYQQILGQGPKLLIQFQNNGVVDDSQLPKDRFSAERLKGVDSTLKIQPAKLEDSAVYLCASSPRDFDKSYTFGSGTRLTVV.

The rearrangement joins TRBV9 to TRBJ1-1, with unresolved D. The CDR3 runs to 14 residues. Trimming removed 1 base from V and 0 bases from J, with 7 bases in between. Germline V gene lookup returns CDR1 SGDLS and CDR2 YYNGEE. The CDR3 DNA sequence: TGTGCCAGCAGCGTATTACCCATGAACACTGAAGCTTTCTTT. Its translation is CASSVLPMNTEAFF.

The chain joins TRBV23-1 to TRBJ2-2; 9 bases map to TRBD1. TRBV23-1 is identified as an open reading frame with a role that is uncertain. CDR3 length equals 17 residues. The junction had 8 bases not matched to a gene; V was cut back by 3 bases and J by 3 bases. The CDR3 DNA reads TGCGCCAGCAGTCAGGGGGACAGGGCGACTTACACCGGGGAGCTGTTTTTT. Encoded protein: CASSQGDRATYTGELFF.

The V gene is TRBV15, the J gene TRBJ1-2, with no clear D. The CDR3 is 14 residues long. The V gene lost 0 bases and the J gene lost 3 bases, with 8 bases spanning the gap. Germline V gives CDR1 LNHNV, CDR2 YYDKDF (reference sequence). The CDR3 region has the DNA TGTGCCACCAGCAGAGATTCGACTGACTATGGCTACACCTTC. This translates into CATSRDSTDYGYTF.

The chain joins TRBV19 to TRBJ1-5; a weak D match, TRBD1 (6 bases). V lost 3 bases to trimming and J lost 7 bases, with 13 bases between them. The CDR3 length is 14 residues. Germline lookup yields CDR1 LNHDA and CDR2 SQIVND (reference sequence). CDR3 coding DNA: TGTGCCAGTAGTATTGGGCAGGGGTTACAGCCCCAGCATTTT. This encodes CASSIGQGLQPQHF.

The V call is TRBV20-1, the J call TRBJ1-4; no clear D gene. The V gene's germline CDR1 is DFQATT and CDR2 SNEGSKA (reference sequence). This CDR3 contains 11 residues. Trimming took off 2 bases at V and 7 bases at J, with 5 bases between the two ends. CDR3 sequence reads: CSARPTEKLFF. In DNA form, the CDR3 reads TGCAGTGCTAGACCAACTGAAAAACTGTTTTTT.

This chain links TRBV6-5 with TRBJ1-2; 8 nucleotides align to TRBD1. After removal of 5 bases from V and 7 bases from J, the junction contained 3 bases not matched to a gene. The length of the CDR3 is 12 residues. Germline V CDR1 and CDR2: MNHEY, SVGAGI. The CDR3: CASSRQGSGYTF. The DNA for the CDR3 is TGTGCCAGCAGTAGACAGGGGTCTGGCTACACCTTC.

J is TRBJ1-5 and V is TRBV5-4; the D is unclear. CDR1 SGHNT and CDR2 YYREEE come from the germline V gene (reference sequence). V was cut by 0 bases and J by 0 bases, with 7 bases left in between. The CDR3 is 15 residues long. Here the CDR3 reads CASSLGVDSNQPQHF. DNA of the CDR3: TGTGCCAGCAGCTTGGGAGTGGATAGCAATCAGCCCCAGCATTTT.

CDR3 loop: CASSLVPGSSYEQYF. The CDR3 DNA follows: TGCGCCAGCAGCTTGGTTCCGGGGAGTTCCTACGAGCAGTACTTC. J is TRBJ2-7 and V is TRBV5-1; D perhaps matches TRBD2 (5 bases). This CDR3 region has 15 residues. Trimming cost V 0 bases and J 1 base, with 11 bases left between them. Germline V gene data show CDR1 as SGHRS and CDR2 as YFSETQ.

The gene calls are TRBV27 and TRBJ1-2; 8 bases are a match to TRBD1. The CDR3 loop spans 15 amino acids. Per the germline V gene, CDR1 is MNHEY and CDR2 is SMNVEV (reference sequence). The V and J ends lost 5 bases and 3 bases, in that order; junction bases with no gene match: 8. The CDR3 loop is CASSPQTGGDYGYTF. In nucleotides, the CDR3 is TGTGCCAGCAGTCCTCAAACAGGGGGAGACTATGGCTACACCTTC.

The rearrangement links TRBV6-5 to TRBJ1-3, with 8 bases that match TRBD1. The CDR3 consists of 15 residues. Unmatched junction bases numbered 4, after V lost 6 bases and J lost 0 bases. Germline CDR1 and CDR2: MNHEY and SVGAGI. DNA for the CDR3: TGTGCCAGCAGGGCGGACAGGGCCTCTGGAAACACCATATATTTT. It is translated as CASRADRASGNTIYF.

The J gene is TRBJ1-4, the V gene TRBV5-5; TRBD1 agrees at 11 bases. The length of the CDR3 is 14 residues. V was pared by 3 bases and J by 5 bases, with 0 bases of the junction left unmatched. The germline V gene encodes CDR1 SGHKS and CDR2 YYEKEE (reference sequence). The CDR3 loop is CASSWTGGNEKLFF. CDR3 bases: TGTGCCAGCAGCTGGACAGGGGGCAATGAAAAACTGTTTTTT.

CDR3 sequence reads: CASRDGQGRGGYTF. Here the CDR3 DNA reads TGTGCCAGCAGGGACGGACAGGGGCGAGGTGGCTACACCTTC. The chain carries TRBV2 and TRBJ1-2; 9 bases agree with TRBD1. Looked up from germline, CDR1 is SNHLY and CDR2 is FYNNEI. J was trimmed by 7 bases and V by 6 bases; bases with no gene match: 9. The CDR3 has 14 amino acids.

The chain carries TRBV7-2 and TRBJ2-3, with TRBD1 matching over 7 bases. The CDR3 is made up of 13 amino acids. Trimming took 3 bases from V and 7 from J; bases not matched to a gene: 4. CDR1 and CDR2 from the germline V gene are SGHTA and FQGNSA. In DNA form, the CDR3 reads TGTGCCAGCAGCTTTGACAGGGCAAATACGCAGTATTTT. The encoded protein is CASSFDRANTQYF. The full variable domain, completed using reference TRBV7-2 and TRBJ2-3, is GAGVSQSPSNKVTEKGKDVELRCDPISGHTALYWYRQSLGQGLEFLIYFQGNSAPDKSGLPSDRFSAERTGGSVSTLTIQRTQQEDSAVYLCASSFDRANTQYFGPGTRLTVL.

The rearrangement uses TRBV6-5 and TRBJ1-5; TRBD1 matches 11 bases. This CDR3 is built from 16 residues. CDR1 and CDR2 from the germline V gene are MNHEY and SVGAGI. Losses at the gene ends were 4 bases for V and 6 bases for J; bases not matched to a gene: 8. The CDR3 DNA sequence: TGTGCCAGCAGTTTAACGGACAGGGGGCGCGGTCAGCCCCAGCATTTT. Translating gives CASSLTDRGRGQPQHF.

The chain uses TRBV18 and TRBJ1-1; D might be TRBD1 (5 bases). The CDR3 sequence is 15 residues long. Trimming took off 1 base at V and 1 base at J, with 10 bases between the two ends. Per the germline V gene, CDR1 is KGHSH and CDR2 is LQKENI. The CDR3 DNA sequence: TGTGCCAGCTCACCACTTGGGACTGAGAACACTGAAGCTTTCTTT. This translates into CASSPLGTENTEAFF.

J is TRBJ2-3 and V is TRBV29-1, with 8 positions matching TRBD2. Trimming at V came to 6 bases and at J to 3 bases, leaving 11 bases not matched to a gene. The germline CDR1 and CDR2 sequences are SQVTM and ANQGSEA. This CDR3 is built from 15 residues. The CDR3 spells CSVGKSGGMTDTQYF. CDR3 DNA: TGCAGCGTGGGGAAGAGCGGGGGAATGACAGATACGCAGTATTTT.

The V and J genes are TRBV19 and TRBJ2-7; 9 nucleotides line up with TRBD2. V trimming: 3 bases; J trimming: 0 bases; junction bases outside the gene matches: 3. CDR1 LNHDA and CDR2 SQIVND come from the germline V gene (reference sequence). The length of the CDR3 is 15 residues. The CDR3 region is CASSMERGDSYEQYF. Written as DNA, the CDR3 is TGTGCCAGTAGTATGGAGCGGGGGGACTCCTACGAGCAGTACTTC.

The table lists this clone with a count of one. The chain is built from TRBV6-6 and TRBJ1-1; the D is unclear. The CDR3 runs to 14 residues. Germline loops: CDR1 MNHNY, CDR2 SVGAGI (reference sequence). Trimming stripped 0 bases from V and 3 bases from J, with 8 bases between. CDR3 residues: CASSYSRVYTEAFF. CDR3 DNA: TGTGCCAGCAGTTACTCGAGAGTTTACACTGAAGCTTTCTTT.

V usage is TRBV7-6 and J usage is TRBJ1-1, with D perhaps TRBD1 (5 bases). There are 15 residues in the CDR3. Between the trimmed V and J ends, which lost 4 bases and 1 base, there was a span of 13 bases. Germline values: CDR1 SGHVS, CDR2 FNYEAQ. CDR3 sequence (DNA): TGTGCCAGCAGCTCAACCGGGACGGCGAACACTGAAGCTTTCTTT. Amino acid sequence: CASSSTGTANTEAFF.

This clone was recorded a few times. CDR3 residues: CASSDPGSGNTIYF. In DNA, the CDR3 is TGTGCCAGCAGTGATCCAGGTTCTGGAAACACCATATATTTT. The chain has TRBV2 and TRBJ1-3; D unresolved. The germline V gene has CDR1 SNHLY and CDR2 FYNNEI. The CDR3 is 14 residues long. Trimming removed 3 bases at V and 1 base at J, with 7 bases between. The variable domain in full, completed from reference TRBV2 and TRBJ1-3, reads EPEVTQTPSHQVTQMGQEVILRCVPISNHLYFYWYRQILGQKVEFLVSFYNNEISEKSEIFDDQFSVERPDGSNFTLKIRSTKLEDSAMYFCASSDPGSGNTIYFGEGSWLTVV.